This T cell receptor beta chain was sequenced in a study of cytomegalovirus exposure and HLA in healthy donors. Findings of the study overall: Cytomegalovirus association was listed for 164 TCR beta chains.

The study ran its PCR with 60 Vbeta and 13 Jbeta primers. Repertoires were generated with immunoSEQ multiplex PCR, while TCRdb's copy carries only in-frame clones and drops some. The sample shows roughly 250,000 clones, over 70% of them seen only once. The CDR3 runs 13 residues. The germline V gene has CDR1 MDHEN and CDR2 SYDVKM. Trimming removed 6 bases from V and 5 bases from J, with 13 bases in between. As to this clone: Its matching antigen is unknown.

Sequencing was carried out using PBMCs. The clonotype originates from a girl aged 2 to 10 in good health and CMV-seronegative. V gene TRBV28 combines with J gene TRBJ2-5, with D possibly being TRBD2 (5 bases). The CDR3 loop reads CASSGLWRETQYF. DNA for the CDR3: TGTGCCAGCAGCGGACTTTGGAGGGAGACCCAGTACTTC.